This T cell receptor beta chain was documented in a study of T cells in localized non-small cell lung cancer. Study findings and constraints: The tumor had only one region sequenced, so heterogeneity remains possible. For the top 100 tumor clones, a median about 56 also appeared in adjacent lung.

Trimming pared 4 bases from V and 4 bases from J, leaving 14 bases between. The germline V gene encodes CDR1 SGDLS and CDR2 YYNGEE. The CDR3 spans 15 residues. Libraries were prepared by immunoSEQ multiplex PCR; TCRdb keeps only in-frame clonotypes and omits some of them. Of more than 2,000 clones listed, about 25% were seen once; the top ten hold 5.8%. There are a few counts of this clone. Antigen: not known. This sequence joins TRBV9 and TRBJ1-4, with D perhaps matching TRBD1 (5 bases). The clonotype was recovered from a woman aged 40-69 years with stage I lung adenocarcinoma. This sample comprised lung tumor tissue, obtained before any cancer treatment. CDR3 sequence reads: CASSSGRLINEKLFF. The CDR3 bases are TGTGCCAGCAGCTCGGGACGGCTCATTAATGAAAAACTGTTTTTT.